These 5 T cell receptor beta chains share one sample of origin, sequenced in a study of human T cells and chemical hapten exposure. Total RNA extraction was carried out from unfractionated whole blood. Via MiXCR, TCRdb re-called the 5' RACE reads, giving one row per CDR3 protein. The sample contains 130,000 or so distinct CDR3 sequences, about 4.3% of which appear only once. The receptors were gathered from a female donor in good health.

The rearrangement joins TRBV4-3 to TRBJ2-2; D gene ambiguous. Germline V gene lookup returns CDR1 LGHNA and CDR2 YSLEER. This CDR3 has 14 amino acids. The V end lost 6 bases, the J end lost 2 bases, and 10 bases lay between the germline ends. CDR3 nucleotide sequence: TGCGCCAGCAGACCGGACGGAAACACCGGGGAGCTGTTTTTT. It encodes CASRPDGNTGELFF.

The table lists this clonotype with many counts. The chain uses TRBV6-2 or TRBV6-3 and TRBJ2-7, with TRBD1 as a possible D gene (6 bases). The germline V gene encodes CDR1 MNHEY and CDR2 SVGEGT. The CDR3 contains 12 residues. The V gene lost 6 bases and the J gene lost 7 bases, with 13 bases spanning the gap. The CDR3 DNA sequence: TGTGCCAGCAGCTACAGGGTGGAGGAGCAGTACTTC. Translating gives CASSYRVEEQYF.

At least ten counts were recorded for this clonotype. V and J are TRBV27 and TRBJ2-3; 10 bases map to TRBD1. The ends lost 7 bases at V and 3 bases at J; junction bases unmatched: 10. CDR3 length equals 16 residues. The germline V gene encodes CDR1 MNHEY and CDR2 SMNVEV (reference sequence). The CDR3 DNA reads as TGTGCCAGCAACCGACAGGGGGCTTTTGGGACAGATACGCAGTATTTT. Its translation is CASNRQGAFGTDTQYF.

The V call is TRBV6-1, the J call TRBJ1-2; 12 bases line up with TRBD1. CDR1 is MNHNS, CDR2 SASEGT, per germline. CDR3 length: 16 residues. Trimming removed 3 bases from V and 4 bases from J; junction bases left unmatched: 6. CDR3 sequence: CASSDAGTGGSYGYTF. In DNA, the CDR3 is TGTGCCAGCAGTGACGCCGGGACAGGGGGCTCCTATGGCTACACCTTC.

This clonotype appeared many times. The chain employs TRBV6-5 and TRBJ1-1; D perhaps matches TRBD1 (6 bases). V dropped 6 bases and J dropped 3 bases, with 14 bases sitting between them. Germline V gene data show CDR1 as MNHEY and CDR2 as SVGAGI. This CDR3 has 14 residues. The CDR3 sequence is CASRPGQTYTEAFF. The CDR3 DNA follows: TGTGCCAGCAGGCCTGGACAGACTTACACTGAAGCTTTCTTT.